This entry lists 15 T cell receptor beta chains sequenced from one sample in a study of T cells in localized non-small cell lung cancer. TCRdb's copy holds only in-frame clones and misses some; the assay was immunoSEQ multiplex PCR. The repertoire consists of tens of thousands of clones, with about 87% occurring once and the leading ten covering around 2.9%. Here the sequenced sample was peripheral blood, taken before any cancer treatment. The receptors come from a woman aged 40-69 years with stage I lung adenocarcinoma.

The CDR3 region is CASSEEGQGKTLRNQPQHF. The CDR3 nucleotides read TGTGCCAGCAGTGAAGAGGGACAGGGGAAAACCCTACGGAATCAGCCCCAGCATTTT. The J gene is TRBJ1-5, the V gene TRBV6-1; 10 positions match TRBD1. J was trimmed by 4 bases and V by 1 base; bases with no gene match: 13. Germline V gives CDR1 MNHNS, CDR2 SASEGT. There are 19 residues in the CDR3.

The V and J genes are TRBV9 and TRBJ2-3; 14 nucleotides match TRBD2. Germline V gene data show CDR1 as SGDLS and CDR2 as YYNGEE. The V segment lost 2 bases and the J segment 2 bases; nucleotides outside the gene matches: 4. The CDR3 runs to 17 residues. The CDR3 bases are TGTGCCAGCAGCGTGACTAGCGGGAGGGCCCTCACAGATACGCAGTATTTT. Translating it yields CASSVTSGRALTDTQYF.

The rearrangement uses TRBV9 and TRBJ1-2; D uncertain. In germline, CDR1 is SGDLS, CDR2 YYNGEE. This CDR3 has 16 residues. V was trimmed by 4 bases and J by 4 bases, leaving 20 bases between them. The CDR3 nucleotides are TGTGCCAGCAGCCCAGCCCTGGGCCTCCCCGGCTATGGCTACACCTTC. It codes for CASSPALGLPGYGYTF.

The CDR3 reads CASGVAGTDTQYF. CDR3 DNA: TGTGCCAGCGGGGTAGCGGGCACAGATACGCAGTATTTT. The genes are TRBV7-2 and TRBJ2-3; tentatively, D is TRBD2 (6 bases). Trimming removed 8 bases from V and 1 base from J, with 10 bases in between. This CDR3 is built from 13 residues. CDR1 and CDR2 from the germline V gene are SGHTA and FQGNSA.

This chain connects TRBV7-9 to TRBJ2-7, with TRBD1 matching 10 bases. V trimming: 1 base; J trimming: 3 bases; junction bases outside the gene matches: 9. Germline CDR1 reads SEHNR; CDR2 reads FQNEAQ (reference sequence). CDR3 length equals 17 residues. The CDR3 is CASSLVSGTGVRYEQYF. CDR3 nucleotides: TGTGCCAGCAGCTTAGTCTCCGGGACAGGGGTCCGCTACGAGCAGTACTTC. Full variable domain (outside the CDR3, taken from reference TRBV7-9 and TRBJ2-7): DTGVSQNPRHKITKRGQNVTFRCDPISEHNRLYWYRQTLGQGPEFLTYFQNEAQLEKSRLLSDRFSAERPKGSFSTLEIQRTEQGDSAMYLCASSLVSGTGVRYEQYFGPGTRLTVT.

This sequence joins TRBV10-1 and TRBJ1-1, with D hard to call. Trimming removed 2 bases from V and 5 bases from J, with 3 bases in between. The CDR3 covers 11 residues. Germline CDR1 reads WNHNN; CDR2 reads SYGVQD (reference sequence). CDR3 coding DNA: TGCGCCAGCAGTGAGGAAACTGAAGCTTTCTTT. It yields the protein CASSEETEAFF.

The gene calls are TRBV14 and TRBJ2-5, with 7 bases aligning to TRBD2. Unmatched junction bases numbered 10, after V lost 4 bases and J lost 2 bases. CDR1 and CDR2 (germline): SGHDN, FVKESK. The CDR3 consists of 16 residues. The CDR3 DNA follows: TGTGCCAGCAGCCGCCCCCGGGTCGGGAGGCAAGAGACCCAGTACTTC. Translation: CASSRPRVGRQETQYF.

Only a few counts were recorded for this clone. This rearrangement joins TRBV5-1 to TRBJ1-2; the D gene is possibly TRBD1 (5 bases). Germline V gene data show CDR1 as SGHRS and CDR2 as YFSETQ. The CDR3 has 13 residues. The germline V and J ends were trimmed by 4 bases and 8 bases, with 15 bases remaining between them. CDR3 sequence reads: CASSPEVGGGYTF. The CDR3 DNA is TGCGCCAGCAGCCCCGAGGTTGGGGGAGGCTACACCTTC. The variable domain in full, with the rest retrieved from reference TRBV5-1 and TRBJ1-2, is KAGVTQTPRYLIKTRGQQVTLSCSPISGHRSVSWYQQTPGQGLQFLFEYFSETQRNKGNFPGRFSGRQFSNSRSEMNVSTLELGDSALYLCASSPEVGGGYTFGSGTRLTVV.

This chain uses TRBV2 with TRBJ1-1, with 7 bases lining up with TRBD1. CDR3 length: 12 amino acids. Germline CDR1 and CDR2: SNHLY and FYNNEI. The V gene end was trimmed by 6 bases and the J gene end by 3 bases; junction bases not matched to a gene: 1. CDR3 loop: CASRGQYTEAFF. As DNA, the CDR3 is TGTGCCAGCAGGGGACAGTACACTGAAGCTTTCTTT.

The V and J genes are TRBV7-2 and TRBJ2-5; no reliable D call. Germline CDR1 reads SGHTA; CDR2 reads FQGNSA. Trimming stripped 7 bases from V and 2 bases from J, with 11 bases between. CDR3 length equals 13 residues. The CDR3 here is CASTTDVQETQYF. The CDR3 nucleotides read TGTGCCAGCACCACTGACGTTCAAGAGACCCAGTACTTC.

The chain recombines TRBV7-9 with TRBJ1-5; D ambiguous. Trimming cost V 1 base and J 4 bases, with 11 bases left between them. The CDR3 totals 15 residues. Germline CDR1 SEHNR, CDR2 FQNEAQ (reference sequence). CDR3 sequence reads: CASSLGPGFNQPQHF. The DNA of the CDR3 is TGTGCCAGCAGCTTAGGTCCGGGGTTTAATCAGCCCCAGCATTTT. The entire variable domain, with the rest obtained from reference TRBV7-9 and TRBJ1-5, is as follows: DTGVSQNPRHKITKRGQNVTFRCDPISEHNRLYWYRQTLGQGPEFLTYFQNEAQLEKSRLLSDRFSAERPKGSFSTLEIQRTEQGDSAMYLCASSLGPGFNQPQHFGDGTRLSIL.

In this sample, this clone turned up once. This sequence joins TRBV4-2 and TRBJ2-2, with D unclear. Germline V lookup: CDR1 LGHNA, CDR2 YNFKEQ. The CDR3 spans 16 residues. Trimming removed 2 bases from V and 1 base from J, with 11 bases in between. CDR3 in DNA: TGTGCCAGCAGCCAAATCGGCATAGGGAACACCGGGGAGCTGTTTTTT. Translation: CASSQIGIGNTGELFF.

V and J are TRBV9 and TRBJ1-2, with 7 bases that match TRBD1. Germline V gene lookup returns CDR1 SGDLS and CDR2 YYNGEE. With V trimmed by 0 bases and J by 5 bases, 4 bases remained unmatched. CDR3 length: 14 amino acids. The CDR3 is CASSVEAGGYGYTF. As DNA, the CDR3 is TGTGCCAGCAGCGTAGAGGCAGGGGGGTATGGCTACACCTTC.

The sample holds one count of this clone. V usage is TRBV5-1 and J usage is TRBJ2-1, with 7 bases matching TRBD1. Per the germline V gene, CDR1 is SGHRS and CDR2 is YFSETQ. The CDR3 sequence is 16 residues long. The J segment lost 2 bases and the V segment lost 4 bases, leaving 9 bases of the junction unmatched. CDR3 amino acids: CASSENPGQTYNEQFF. DNA of the CDR3: TGCGCCAGCAGCGAAAATCCGGGACAGACCTACAATGAGCAGTTCTTC.

The genes are TRBV2 and TRBJ1-5; D is possibly TRBD1 (6 bases). The CDR3 length is 14 residues. V dropped 2 bases and J dropped 5 bases, with 10 bases sitting between them. Per germline, CDR1 SNHLY and CDR2 FYNNEI. The CDR3 here is CASSESAGDQPQHF. The CDR3 DNA reads TGTGCCAGCAGTGAATCGGCAGGGGATCAGCCCCAGCATTTT.